This record covers a single TCR beta chain. Its cognate antigen is unknown. Run at survey level, the immunoSEQ assay was version v3.0. Assay used: immunoSEQ multiplex PCR; TCRdb lists only in-frame clones, some missing. The sample yields 35,000 or so clones, roughly 93% seen once. This sample is drawn from a study of long-term antiretroviral therapy in people with HIV. Background on the study: The earliest samples came from an era when ART typically awaited falling CD4 counts. Study observations and caveats: Blood dating 2004 to 2017 may reflect older ART regimens.

The length of the CDR3 is 14 residues. Germline CDR1 is MNHEY and CDR2 is SVGAGI. V lost 6 bases and J lost 0, with 9 bases in between. The material sequenced was unsorted PBMCs, taken 4.1 years after starting antiretroviral therapy. The sequence was obtained from a woman between 50 and 59 years old with HIV. V is TRBV6-5 and J is TRBJ1-5, with unresolved D. CDR3 nucleotides: TGTGCCAGCAGGATTGCGGGTAGCAATCAGCCCCAGCATTTT. It yields the protein CASRIAGSNQPQHF.